This TCR beta chain was sequenced in a study of shared clonotypes between healthy human individuals. Broader study findings: Some naive CD4 clonotypes, about 5%, turned up in common across several donors.

For every subset, genomic DNA was evenly distributed across several immunoSEQ plates. In the source study's methods: Junction-only sequences without quality scores came from ImmunoSEQ, so filtering differed. The protocol was immunoSEQ multiplex PCR, while the TCRdb copy is restricted to in-frame clones and leaves out a portion. That table supplies the V and J calls and clone size; D and trimming were determined from the DNA. The data contain roughly 380,000 clones, about 96% of them seen just once; the ten biggest clones take up around 0.3%. Trimming shortened V by 1 base and J by 4 bases, and 14 bases separated the two germline ends. The V gene's germline CDR1 is MGHRA and CDR2 YSYEKL. The length of the CDR3 is 15 residues. About this clone itself: Its antigen is still unknown.

V and J are TRBV4-1 and TRBJ2-7, with D tentatively TRBD2 (6 bases). The TCR sequence derives from a man younger than 40 in good health. The sequenced sample consisted of memory CD8+ T cells sorted from blood. The subset is: CD45RO+ cells pooled with CCR7-negative TemRA cells. The CDR3 coding sequence is TGCGCCAGCAGCCAAGCATTAGCGGTTTATTACGAGCAGTACTTC. It codes for CASSQALAVYYEQYF.